This TCR beta chain derives from a study of blood T cell repertoires in COVID-19. The CDR3 covers 13 residues. V was shortened by 4 bases and J by 8 bases, with 14 bases between the two germline ends. CDR1 and CDR2 from the germline V gene are LGHDT and YNNKEL (reference sequence). Profiled with immunoSEQ multiplex PCR; TCRdb holds only in-frame clones, not every one. This sample carries nearly 250,000 clones, about nine tenths of them seen once, and the ten largest clones take around 1%. Concerning this clone itself: Other DNA sequences in this sample translate to the same CDR3.

This receptor was identified in a middle-aged man who had been exposed to COVID-19. V is TRBV3-1 (or the pseudogene TRBV3-2) and J is TRBJ1-2; maybe TRBD1 (5 bases). Sequenced sample: PBMCs or T cells enriched from blood (not recorded which). The CDR3 reads CASSPTGGGGYTF. Here the CDR3 DNA reads TGTGCCAGCAGCCCGACGGGGGGAGGGGGCTACACCTTC.